This is a list of T cell receptor beta chains from one sample in a study of spatial heterogeneity in lung cancer. TCRdb re-derived calls from the 5' RACE reads in MiXCR, one entry per CDR3 protein. The sample gives roughly 9,300 distinct CDR3 sequences, approximately 7.8% of which show up once; less than 35% is in the top ten. This material consisted of PBMCs, taken at surgery. The receptors shown here come from a female donor with early-stage non-small cell lung cancer. The CDR3 runs from the conserved cysteine through the conserved F or W. D genes are given only for firm matches. Only some rows state a clone size, as once, few, many or a class for expanded clones.

j_call,clone_size,d_call,v_call,cdr3_aa,cdr3_nt
TRBJ2-5,medium-sized,-,TRBV10-3,CAISGGVRERSQETQYF,TGTGCCATCAGTGGTGGGGTGAGGGAGAGGTCCCAAGAGACCCAGTACTTC
TRBJ2-1,many,-,TRBV5-1,CASSLVGEPYNEQFF,TGCGCCAGCAGCTTGGTGGGGGAACCCTACAATGAGCAGTTCTTC
TRBJ2-5,many,-,TRBV28,CASSRASRPETQYF,TGTGCCAGCAGTAGGGCTAGTCGACCGGAGACCCAGTACTTC
TRBJ2-2,-,-,TRBV19,CASLDWTNTGELFF,TGTGCCAGCCTTGACTGGACCAACACCGGGGAGCTGTTTTTT
TRBJ2-1,many,-,TRBV11-2,CASSLAAPWDEQFF,TGTGCCAGCAGCTTAGCGGCGCCCTGGGATGAGCAGTTCTTC
TRBJ1-2,few,-,TRBV7-2,CASSLDRANYGYTF,TGTGCCAGCAGCTTAGACAGGGCTAACTATGGCTACACCTTC
TRBJ2-3,many,-,TRBV12-3/TRBV12-4,CASSWTKGDTQYF,TGTGCCAGCAGTTGGACAAAGGGAGATACGCAGTATTTT
TRBJ2-7,-,TRBD1,TRBV28,CASRSPGQSFYEQYF,TGTGCCAGCAGGAGTCCGGGACAGAGCTTCTACGAGCAGTACTTC
TRBJ2-5,few,-,TRBV28,CASSLLTETQYF,TGTGCCAGCAGTTTATTAACAGAGACCCAGTACTTC
TRBJ2-3,medium-sized,TRBD1,TRBV7-2,CASSSAGQGDTQYF,TGTGCCAGCAGCTCAGCGGGACAGGGCGATACGCAGTATTTT
TRBJ2-3,many,-,TRBV20-1,CSASTGDTQYF,TGCAGTGCTAGCACCGGCGATACGCAGTATTTT
TRBJ2-4,few,-,TRBV6-2/TRBV6-3,CASSPRTVLAKNIQYF,TGTGCCAGCAGTCCTAGGACTGTCCTAGCCAAAAACATTCAGTACTTC
TRBJ2-7,few,-,TRBV29-1,CSAGSGAHEQYF,TGCAGCGCTGGGTCAGGGGCCCACGAGCAGTACTTC
TRBJ2-5,medium-sized,-,TRBV19,CASSIDKGERETQYF,TGTGCCAGTAGTATAGATAAGGGGGAAAGAGAGACCCAGTACTTC
TRBJ2-1,-,-,TRBV11-2,CASSSRDGQFF,TGTGCCAGCAGCTCCCGGGACGGGCAGTTCTTC
TRBJ1-5,few,-,TRBV7-2,CASSSAGTGLSNQPQHF,TGTGCCAGCAGCTCCGCTGGGACGGGTTTGAGCAATCAGCCCCAGCATTTT
TRBJ1-5,many,-,TRBV30,CAWSRTENQPQHF,TGTGCCTGGAGTCGGACAGAAAATCAGCCCCAGCATTTT
TRBJ2-7,-,-,TRBV27,CASSLVRSSYEQYF,TGTGCCAGCAGTTTAGTCAGGAGCTCCTACGAGCAGTACTTC
TRBJ2-3,many,TRBD1,TRBV19,CASSSRDRGRRDTQYF,TGTGCCAGTAGTAGCCGGGACAGGGGGCGCCGGGATACGCAGTATTTT
TRBJ2-1,many,-,TRBV6-5,CASSRTGLSYNEQFF,TGTGCCAGCAGTCGTACAGGGTTGTCCTACAATGAGCAGTTCTTC
TRBJ2-7,medium-sized,-,TRBV18,CASSPTGYEQYF,TGTGCCAGCTCACCGACAGGCTACGAGCAGTACTTC
TRBJ2-1,medium-sized,TRBD1,TRBV28,CATQGAGNEQFF,TGTGCCACTCAGGGGGCTGGCAATGAGCAGTTCTTC
TRBJ2-3,medium-sized,-,TRBV6-1,CAGRAPGTDTQYF,TGTGCCGGGCGGGCTCCAGGCACAGATACGCAGTATTTT
TRBJ2-2,-,-,TRBV5-1,CASSLGQNTGELFF,TGCGCCAGCAGCTTGGGACAGAACACCGGGGAGCTGTTTTTT
TRBJ1-4,few,TRBD1,TRBV5-1,CASSGRTGTDEKLFF,TGCGCCAGCAGCGGAAGGACAGGGACCGATGAAAAACTGTTTTTT
TRBJ2-5,-,-,TRBV6-1,CASSEGRGYETQYF,TGTGCCAGCAGTGAAGGACGGGGGTACGAGACCCAGTACTTC
TRBJ1-5,many,TRBD1,TRBV30,CAWKYRGLNQPQHF,TGTGCCTGGAAATACAGGGGTCTAAATCAGCCCCAGCATTTT
TRBJ2-7,-,TRBD1,TRBV4-1,CASSQDSSTGAYEQYF,TGCGCCAGCAGCCAAGATTCGTCGACAGGGGCCTACGAGCAGTACTTC
TRBJ2-7,medium-sized,-,TRBV7-2,CASSLREYSEQYF,TGTGCCAGCAGCTTACGGGAGTACAGCGAGCAGTACTTC
TRBJ2-1,-,-,TRBV29-1,CSGYSSSYNEQFF,TGCAGCGGGTATAGCTCCTCCTACAATGAGCAGTTCTTC
TRBJ2-4,-,-,TRBV13,CASSLRQKNIQYF,TGTGCCAGCAGCTTAAGACAGAAAAACATTCAGTACTTC
TRBJ2-1,medium-sized,-,TRBV7-8,CASSRRGDYNEQFF,TGTGCCAGCAGCAGGAGGGGGGACTACAATGAGCAGTTCTTC
TRBJ2-5,many,-,TRBV20-1,CSARPYGPAEETQYF,TGCAGTGCTAGACCTTATGGGCCGGCGGAAGAGACCCAGTACTTC
TRBJ1-5,many,-,TRBV30,CAWSARVGQPQHF,TGTGCCTGGAGTGCCAGGGTTGGTCAGCCCCAGCATTTT
TRBJ2-5,many,-,TRBV20-1,CSVVLRQETQYF,TGCAGTGTAGTATTGCGCCAAGAGACCCAGTACTTC
TRBJ2-1,-,TRBD2,TRBV20-1,CSARVASGTGEQFF,TGCAGTGCTAGAGTCGCTAGCGGGACCGGGGAGCAGTTCTTC
TRBJ2-7,-,TRBD1,TRBV4-3,CASSQDFGQGAYEQYF,TGCGCCAGCAGCCAAGATTTCGGGCAGGGGGCATACGAGCAGTACTTC
TRBJ2-1,medium-sized,-,TRBV9,CASSVAIGREQFF,TGTGCCAGCAGCGTAGCGATAGGGCGTGAGCAGTTCTTC
TRBJ2-5,medium-sized,-,TRBV12-3/TRBV12-4,CASSFHGGGKETQYF,TGTGCCAGCAGTTTCCACGGAGGGGGAAAAGAGACCCAGTACTTC
TRBJ1-1,-,-,TRBV12-3/TRBV12-4,CASSPQKGLEAFF,TGTGCCAGCAGTCCCCAGAAGGGGCTTGAAGCTTTCTTT
TRBJ2-3,many,-,TRBV7-9,CASSFLRDTQYF,TGTGCCAGCAGCTTCCTAAGGGATACGCAGTATTTT
TRBJ1-5,many,-,TRBV19,CASSIVATNSNQPQHF,TGTGCCAGTAGTATTGTGGCAACTAATAGCAATCAGCCCCAGCATTTT
TRBJ2-7,many,TRBD1,TRBV27,CASSLSFPGGSYEQYF,TGTGCCAGCAGTTTATCGTTCCCAGGGGGATCCTACGAGCAGTACTTC
TRBJ2-7,-,TRBD1,TRBV10-1,CATLPFGQGDEQYF,TGCGCAACCCTCCCCTTCGGACAGGGTGACGAGCAGTACTTC
TRBJ2-2,medium-sized,-,TRBV9,CASSAAAGHTGELFF,TGTGCCAGCAGCGCGGCGGCAGGGCACACCGGGGAGCTGTTTTTT
TRBJ1-4,many,TRBD1,TRBV5-1,CASSPLTGANEKLFF,TGCGCCAGCAGCCCGTTGACAGGGGCTAATGAAAAACTGTTTTTT
TRBJ2-7,medium-sized,-,TRBV5-4,CASSLNYEQYF,TGTGCCAGCAGCTTAAACTACGAGCAGTACTTC
TRBJ2-3,medium-sized,-,TRBV11-1,CASSLGSTGTDTQYF,TGTGCCAGCAGCTTAGGATCGACCGGCACAGATACGCAGTATTTT